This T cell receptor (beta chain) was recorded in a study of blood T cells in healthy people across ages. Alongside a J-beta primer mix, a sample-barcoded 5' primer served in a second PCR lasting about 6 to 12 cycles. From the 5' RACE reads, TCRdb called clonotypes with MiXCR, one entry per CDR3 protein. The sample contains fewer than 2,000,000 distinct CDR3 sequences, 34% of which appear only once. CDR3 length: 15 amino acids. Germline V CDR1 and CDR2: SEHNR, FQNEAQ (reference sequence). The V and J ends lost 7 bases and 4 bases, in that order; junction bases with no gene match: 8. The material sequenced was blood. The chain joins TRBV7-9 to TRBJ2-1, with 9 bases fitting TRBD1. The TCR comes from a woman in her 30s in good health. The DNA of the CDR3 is TGTGCCAGCATCTCGGACAGGGGAAATTACAATGAGCAGTTCTTC. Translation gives CASISDRGNYNEQFF.